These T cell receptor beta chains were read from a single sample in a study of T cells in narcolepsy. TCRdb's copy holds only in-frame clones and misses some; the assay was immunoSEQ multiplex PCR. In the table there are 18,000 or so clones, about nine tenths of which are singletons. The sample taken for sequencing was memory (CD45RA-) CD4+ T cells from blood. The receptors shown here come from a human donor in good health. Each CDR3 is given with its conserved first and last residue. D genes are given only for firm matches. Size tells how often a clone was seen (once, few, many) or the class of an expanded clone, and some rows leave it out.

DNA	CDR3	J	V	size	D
TGTGCCAGTCAGGGAAGCAATCAGCCCCAGCATTTT	CASQGSNQPQHF	TRBJ1-5	TRBV19	NA	NA
TGTGCCAGCAGCTTGGGAAGGGACGAGACCCAGTACTTC	CASSLGRDETQYF	TRBJ2-5	TRBV5-4	once	NA
TGTGCCAGCAGTGAAAGTGGGACTAGCGCGCTAGCCAAAAACATTCAGTACTTC	CASSESGTSALAKNIQYF	TRBJ2-4	TRBV6-1	NA	TRBD2
TGTGCCGCGGACAGGGCGGGCGGGACTGAAGCTTTCTTT	CAADRAGGTEAFF	TRBJ1-1	TRBV30	NA	TRBD1
TGTGCCAGCAGTAGGACTTCCCCTCTTAATGGCGGGGAGCTGTTTTTT	CASSRTSPLNGGELFF	TRBJ2-2	TRBV2	NA	NA
TGTGCCAGCAGCGCTGTACCGGGACAGGGGGCTTACACCTTC	CASSAVPGQGAYTF	TRBJ1-2	TRBV9	NA	TRBD1
TGTGCCAGCAGCCTCGGCCTAGCGGGAGGTACAGATACGCAGTATTTT	CASSLGLAGGTDTQYF	TRBJ2-3	TRBV11-2	NA	TRBD2
TGTGCCAGCAGCCAAGCCCGCGGGGGGGCCGTGTATGAGCAGTTCTTC	CASSQARGGAVYEQFF	TRBJ2-1	TRBV4-2	NA	TRBD2
TGTGCCAGCAGCTTATTTACGGGAATGAGAGATACGCAGTATTTT	CASSLFTGMRDTQYF	TRBJ2-3	TRBV11-3	NA	NA
TGCGCCAGCAGCCAAGTCAGGGGAGGGAGTGGCTACACCTTC	CASSQVRGGSGYTF	TRBJ1-2	TRBV4-1	NA	NA
TGTGCCAGCAGTTTATCGATTTACGGGGGAAACTATGGCTACACCTTC	CASSLSIYGGNYGYTF	TRBJ1-2	TRBV27	few	NA
TGCAGCGTTTTTGCCTCTGGAAACACCATATATTTT	CSVFASGNTIYF	TRBJ1-3	TRBV29-1	NA	NA
TGTGCCAGTAGTTCGTCAGGGTACTCTAACTATGGCTACACCTTC	CASSSSGYSNYGYTF	TRBJ1-2	TRBV19	NA	NA
TGTGCCAGCAGCTTAGGAGGGTCTGGGGACACTGAAGCTTTCTTT	CASSLGGSGDTEAFF	TRBJ1-1	TRBV11-3	NA	NA
TGTGCCAGCAGCGTAGCTAGCGGGGGGCGGAAGTCCTACAATGAGCAGTTCTTC	CASSVASGGRKSYNEQFF	TRBJ2-1	TRBV9	NA	TRBD2
TGTGCCAGCAGCTTAGATCAGGTCACATCCTACGAGCAGTACTTC	CASSLDQVTSYEQYF	TRBJ2-7	TRBV11-3	once	NA
TGCGCCAGCAGTCGGGACTCATCATCCTACAATGAGCAGTTCTTC	CASSRDSSSYNEQFF	TRBJ2-1	TRBV5-1	NA	NA
TGTGCCAGCTCATCCCTCACAGGGTCTAGCACAGATACGCAGTATTTT	CASSSLTGSSTDTQYF	TRBJ2-3	TRBV18	NA	NA
TGCAGCGTTGGGAAAGGGCATACTGAAGCTTTCTTT	CSVGKGHTEAFF	TRBJ1-1	TRBV29-1	NA	NA
TGTGCCAGCAGTGAAGGACGAGTTGGCTACACCTTC	CASSEGRVGYTF	TRBJ1-2	TRBV2	NA	NA
TGTGCCAGCAGTCCCAGGGACGGCTTCTTGCCTTGGTCCTACGAGCAGTACTTC	CASSPRDGFLPWSYEQYF	TRBJ2-7	TRBV28	NA	NA
NA	CAWKRRPFDPTSSTSGLYEQYF	TRBJ2-7	TRBV30	NA	NA
TGTGCCAGCAGTGGTCAGGGAGACTATGGCTACACCTTC	CASSGQGDYGYTF	TRBJ1-2	TRBV6-4	once	NA
TGTGCCTGGAACATGCGCAGATCAAATCTTAACACCGGGGAGCTGTTTTTT	CAWNMRRSNLNTGELFF	TRBJ2-2	TRBV30	few	NA
TGTGCCAGTAGTATTGGGGATCCGAGAGTGTGGAGCGCTGAAGCTTTCTTT	CASSIGDPRVWSAEAFF	TRBJ1-1	TRBV19	NA	NA
TGTGCCAGCAGCTTAGGGATAGGCGAGCAGTACTTC	CASSLGIGEQYF	TRBJ2-7	TRBV7-9	NA	NA
TGTGCCAGCAGCTTATTTCGTTTTTCTAGCGGGGGGGCCTCCTACGAGCAGTACTTC	CASSLFRFSSGGASYEQYF	TRBJ2-7	TRBV7-2	NA	TRBD2
TGTGCCAGCAGTGAAATGTTAAGTAAAGAGACCCAGTACTTC	CASSEMLSKETQYF	TRBJ2-5	TRBV6-1	NA	NA
TGTGCCAGCAGCTTAGTTAGACAGTTGAACACTGAAGCTTTCTTT	CASSLVRQLNTEAFF	TRBJ1-1	TRBV7-2	NA	NA
TGTGCCTGGAGTGTAAGTACGTCGAAGCAGTACTTC	CAWSVSTSKQYF	TRBJ2-7	TRBV30	NA	NA
TGTGCCAGCAGTGAAAGGTTCCCGCCTCCGGCGGATGAAAAACTGTTTTTT	CASSERFPPPADEKLFF	TRBJ1-4	TRBV6-1	NA	NA
TGCGCCAGCAGTGAGTCTCGGGGGTCAAGGGCAGATACGCAGTATTTT	CASSESRGSRADTQYF	TRBJ2-3	TRBV10-1	NA	NA
TGCGCCAGCAGCTTGGCCGTGACTAACCCTCCGGAGACCCAGTACTTC	CASSLAVTNPPETQYF	TRBJ2-5	TRBV5-1	NA	NA
TGTGCCAGTAGCCTGGGCACAGGACGCCTACACTCTGGAAACACCATATATTTT	CASSLGTGRLHSGNTIYF	TRBJ1-3	TRBV19	once	NA
TGCAGCGTTCAAGAAGGTCGGTACGAGCAGTACTTC	CSVQEGRYEQYF	TRBJ2-7	TRBV29-1	NA	NA
TGTGCCAGCAGCTTGAGCAGAACTACAGATACGCAGTATTTT	CASSLSRTTDTQYF	TRBJ2-3	TRBV11-3	NA	NA
TGTGCCAGCAGTATACGGAAACGGGAGCCCACAGATACGCAGTATTTT	CASSIRKREPTDTQYF	TRBJ2-3	TRBV27	NA	NA
TGTGCCTGGAGTGCACGAAAGTCAGGGGTGGGACAGGGTTATCAGCCCCAGCATTTT	CAWSARKSGVGQGYQPQHF	TRBJ1-5	TRBV30	NA	TRBD1
TGTGCCAGCAGGGCCGGGACGTTGCCTTCCTACGAGCAGTACTTC	CASRAGTLPSYEQYF	TRBJ2-7	TRBV2	few	NA
TGTGCCTGGAGTCCTGTTTTAGGGCCCCAGCATTTT	CAWSPVLGPQHF	TRBJ1-5	TRBV30	NA	NA
TGTGCCAGCAGTTCCTCAGTACCGAATTCACCCCTCCACTTT	CASSSSVPNSPLHF	TRBJ1-6	TRBV28	NA	NA
TGTGCCAGAAGCTTCCGGGGGTTTGTCTATGGCTACACCTTC	CARSFRGFVYGYTF	TRBJ1-2	TRBV7-5	NA	NA
TGTGCCAGCAGCCTCAGGCCGGGAAGGTCAGATACGCAGTATTTT	CASSLRPGRSDTQYF	TRBJ2-3	TRBV11-3	NA	NA
TGTGCCATAGGACAGTTGAACACTGAAGCTTTCTTT	CAIGQLNTEAFF	TRBJ1-1	TRBV10-3	NA	NA
TGTGCCAGCAGTTGGGACGTAAACGGCTACAATGAGCAGTTCTTC	CASSWDVNGYNEQFF	TRBJ2-1	TRBV6-1	NA	NA
TGTGCCAGCTCACCACGAGGGACAGGGAACACTGAAGCTTTCTTT	CASSPRGTGNTEAFF	TRBJ1-1	TRBV18	NA	TRBD1
TGTGCCAGCAGCGTTGGAGGCGGGGGGGCGCAAGATACGCAGTATTTT	CASSVGGGGAQDTQYF	TRBJ2-3	TRBV9	once	TRBD2
TGTGCCAGTGGGGACAGGGCTAATCAGCCCCAGCATTTT	CASGDRANQPQHF	TRBJ1-5	TRBV19	NA	TRBD1
TGTGCCAGCAGCTTAATTCGCGGGAACCCCGGGGAGCTGTTTTTT	CASSLIRGNPGELFF	TRBJ2-2	TRBV7-2	once	NA
TGTGCCAGCTCCGCAGGGGACCTGAGAACTGAAGCTTTCTTT	CASSAGDLRTEAFF	TRBJ1-1	TRBV6-5	NA	NA
TGTGCCAGCAGCTTAGGGGTGAACGAGCAGTACTTC	CASSLGVNEQYF	TRBJ2-7	TRBV7-9	NA	NA
TGCGCCAGCAGTGAGAGGGGGGGAAACTATGGCTACACCTTC	CASSERGGNYGYTF	TRBJ1-2	TRBV10-2	NA	NA
TGCAGTGCTGAGATAAACACTGAAGCTTTCTTT	CSAEINTEAFF	TRBJ1-1	TRBV20-1	NA	NA
TGCGCCAGCAGCTTGGGAGGGAATTCACCCCTCCACTTT	CASSLGGNSPLHF	TRBJ1-6	TRBV5-1	NA	NA
TGTGCCAGCAGCCCCCCAGGGTCCGTCAATGAAAAACTGTTTTTT	CASSPPGSVNEKLFF	TRBJ1-4	TRBV7-2	NA	NA